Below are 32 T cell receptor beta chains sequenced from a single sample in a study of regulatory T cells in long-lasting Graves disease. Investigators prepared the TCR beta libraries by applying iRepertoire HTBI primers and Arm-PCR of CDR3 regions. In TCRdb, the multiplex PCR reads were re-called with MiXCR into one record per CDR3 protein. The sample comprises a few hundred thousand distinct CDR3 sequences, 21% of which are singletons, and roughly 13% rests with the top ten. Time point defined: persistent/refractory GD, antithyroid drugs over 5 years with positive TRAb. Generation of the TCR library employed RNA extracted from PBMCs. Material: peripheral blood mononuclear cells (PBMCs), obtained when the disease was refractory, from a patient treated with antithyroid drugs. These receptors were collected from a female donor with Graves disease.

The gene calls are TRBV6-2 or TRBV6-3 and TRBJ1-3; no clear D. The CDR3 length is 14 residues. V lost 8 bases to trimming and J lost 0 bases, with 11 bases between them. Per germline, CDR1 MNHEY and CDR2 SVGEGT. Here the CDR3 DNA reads TGTGCCAGCCACTACATAGTCTCTGGAAACACCATATATTTT. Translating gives CASHYIVSGNTIYF.

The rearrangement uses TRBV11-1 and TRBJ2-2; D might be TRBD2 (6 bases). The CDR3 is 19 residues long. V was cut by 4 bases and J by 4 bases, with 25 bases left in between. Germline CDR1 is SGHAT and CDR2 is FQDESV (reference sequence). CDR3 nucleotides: TGTGCCAGCAGCTCTGTGAGCGGGCTGTACGAACTGTTCACCGGGGAGCTGTTTTTT. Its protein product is CASSSVSGLYELFTGELFF. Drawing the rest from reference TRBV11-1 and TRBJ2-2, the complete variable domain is EAEVAQSPRYKITEKSQAVAFWCDPISGHATLYWYRQILGQGPELLVQFQDESVVDDSQLPKDRFSAERLKGVDSTLKIQPAELGDSAMYLCASSSVSGLYELFTGELFFGEGSRLTVL.

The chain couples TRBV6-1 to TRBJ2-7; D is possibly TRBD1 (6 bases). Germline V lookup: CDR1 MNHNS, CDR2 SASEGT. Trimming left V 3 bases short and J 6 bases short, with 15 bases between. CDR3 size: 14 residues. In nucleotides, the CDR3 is TGTGCCAGCAGTGATTCCAGGGGCCAGGGCGAGCAGTACTTC. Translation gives CASSDSRGQGEQYF.

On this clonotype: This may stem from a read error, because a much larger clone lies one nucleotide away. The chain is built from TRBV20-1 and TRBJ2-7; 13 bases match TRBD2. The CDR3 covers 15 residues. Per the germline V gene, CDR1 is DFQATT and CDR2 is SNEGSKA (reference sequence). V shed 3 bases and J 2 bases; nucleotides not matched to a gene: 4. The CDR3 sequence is CSARGTSGNTYEQYF. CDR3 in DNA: TGCAGTGCTAGGGGGACTAGCGGGAACACCTACGAGCAGTACTTC.

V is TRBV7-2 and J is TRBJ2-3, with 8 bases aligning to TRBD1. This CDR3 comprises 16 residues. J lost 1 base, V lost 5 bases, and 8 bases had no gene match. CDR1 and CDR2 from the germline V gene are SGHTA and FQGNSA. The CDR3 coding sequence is TGTGCCAGCAGCCCAACACCCAGGGGGCGCACAGATACGCAGTATTTT. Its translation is CASSPTPRGRTDTQYF.

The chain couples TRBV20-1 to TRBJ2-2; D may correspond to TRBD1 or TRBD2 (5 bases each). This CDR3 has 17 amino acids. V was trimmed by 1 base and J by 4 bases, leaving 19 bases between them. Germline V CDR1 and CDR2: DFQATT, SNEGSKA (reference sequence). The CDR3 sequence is CSARVQATSGGTGELFF. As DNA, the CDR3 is TGCAGTGCTAGAGTACAGGCGACCTCCGGAGGCACCGGGGAGCTGTTTTTT.

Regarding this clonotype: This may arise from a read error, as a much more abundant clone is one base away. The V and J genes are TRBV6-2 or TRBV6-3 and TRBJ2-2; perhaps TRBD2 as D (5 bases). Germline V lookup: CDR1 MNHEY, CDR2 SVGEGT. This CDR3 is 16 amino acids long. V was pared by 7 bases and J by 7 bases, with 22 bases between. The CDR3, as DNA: TGTGCCAGCACTTGGAACAGCTGGAGAGAGGGCGGGGAGCTGTTTTTT. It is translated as CASTWNSWREGGELFF.

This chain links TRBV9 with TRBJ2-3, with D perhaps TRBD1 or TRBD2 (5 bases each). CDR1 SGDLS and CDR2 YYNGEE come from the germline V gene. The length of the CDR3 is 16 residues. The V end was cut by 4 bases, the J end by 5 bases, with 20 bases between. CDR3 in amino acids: CASSRDPAPSKDTQYF. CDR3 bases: TGTGCCAGCAGCCGGGACCCGGCGCCCTCTAAAGATACGCAGTATTTT.

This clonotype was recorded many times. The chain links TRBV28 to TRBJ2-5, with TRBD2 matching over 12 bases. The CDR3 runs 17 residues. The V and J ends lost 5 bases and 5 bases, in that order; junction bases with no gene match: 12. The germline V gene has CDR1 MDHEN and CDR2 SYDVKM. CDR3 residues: CASSLSTSGRSEETQYF. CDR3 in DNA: TGTGCCAGCAGTCTATCGACTAGCGGGAGAAGTGAGGAGACCCAGTACTTC.

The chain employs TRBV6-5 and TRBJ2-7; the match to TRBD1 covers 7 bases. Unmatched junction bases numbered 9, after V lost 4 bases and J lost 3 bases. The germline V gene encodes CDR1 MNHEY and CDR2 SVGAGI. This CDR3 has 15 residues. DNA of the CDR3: TGTGCCAGCAGTTCCTCCGGGACAGACTTCTACGAGCAGTACTTC. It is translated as CASSSSGTDFYEQYF.

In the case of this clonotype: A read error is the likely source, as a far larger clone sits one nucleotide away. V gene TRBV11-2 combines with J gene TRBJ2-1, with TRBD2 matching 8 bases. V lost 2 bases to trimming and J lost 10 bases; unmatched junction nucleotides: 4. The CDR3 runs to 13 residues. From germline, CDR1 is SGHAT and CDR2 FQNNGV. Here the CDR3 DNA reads TGTGCCAGCAGCTTATCGGGAGGGTACGAGCAGTTCTTC. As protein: CASSLSGGYEQFF. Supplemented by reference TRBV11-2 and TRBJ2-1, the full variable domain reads EAGVAQSPRYKIIEKRQSVAFWCNPISGHATLYWYQQILGQGPKLLIQFQNNGVVDDSQLPKDRFSAERLKGVDSTLKIQPAKLEDSAVYLCASSLSGGYEQFFGPGTRLTVL.

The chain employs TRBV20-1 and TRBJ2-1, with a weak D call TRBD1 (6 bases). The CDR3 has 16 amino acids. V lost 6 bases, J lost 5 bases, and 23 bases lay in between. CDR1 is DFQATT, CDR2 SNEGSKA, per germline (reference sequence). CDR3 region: CSASEIAWTEDNEQFF. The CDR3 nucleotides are TGCAGTGCCTCCGAGATCGCCTGGACAGAAGACAATGAGCAGTTCTTC.

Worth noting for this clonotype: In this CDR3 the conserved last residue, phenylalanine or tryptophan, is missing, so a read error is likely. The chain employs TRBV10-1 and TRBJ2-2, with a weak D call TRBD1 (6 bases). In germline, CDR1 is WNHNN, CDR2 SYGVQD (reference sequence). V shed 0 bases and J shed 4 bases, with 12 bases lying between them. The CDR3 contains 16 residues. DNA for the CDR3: TGCGCCAGCAGTGAGTCCCTGGGGGCGACCACCGGGGAGCTGTTTTCT. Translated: CASSESLGATTGELFS.

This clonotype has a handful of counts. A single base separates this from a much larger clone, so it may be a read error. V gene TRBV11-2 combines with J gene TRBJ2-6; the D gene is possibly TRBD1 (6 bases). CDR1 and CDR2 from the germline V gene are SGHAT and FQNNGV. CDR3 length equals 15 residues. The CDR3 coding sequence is TGTGCCAGCAGCATAGAGGGGGCTGGGGCCAACGTCCTGACTTTC. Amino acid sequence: CASSIEGAGANVLTF.

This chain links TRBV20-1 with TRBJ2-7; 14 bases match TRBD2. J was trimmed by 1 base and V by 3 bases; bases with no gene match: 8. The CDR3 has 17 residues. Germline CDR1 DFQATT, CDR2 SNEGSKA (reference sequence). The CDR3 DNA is TGCAGTGCTAGCGGACTAGCGGGAGGCTTCACTTCCTACGAGCAGTACTTC. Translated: CSASGLAGGFTSYEQYF.

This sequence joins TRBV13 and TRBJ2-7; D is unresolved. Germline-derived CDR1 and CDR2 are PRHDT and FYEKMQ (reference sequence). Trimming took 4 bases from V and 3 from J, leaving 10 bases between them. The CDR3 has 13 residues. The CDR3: CASSSPDGYEQYF. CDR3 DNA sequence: TGTGCCAGCAGCTCCCCCGACGGCTACGAGCAGTACTTC. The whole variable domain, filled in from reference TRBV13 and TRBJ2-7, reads AAGVIQSPRHLIKEKRETATLKCYPIPRHDTVYWYQQGPGQDPQFLISFYEKMQSDKGSIPDRFSAQQFSDYHSELNMSSLELGDSALYFCASSSPDGYEQYFGPGTRLTVT.

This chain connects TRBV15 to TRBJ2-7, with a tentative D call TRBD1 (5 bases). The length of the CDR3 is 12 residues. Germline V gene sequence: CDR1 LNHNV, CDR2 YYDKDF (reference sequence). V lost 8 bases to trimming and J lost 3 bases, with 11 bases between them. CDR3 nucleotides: TGTGCCACCTCGGACATTAGCTACGAGCAGTACTTC. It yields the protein CATSDISYEQYF.

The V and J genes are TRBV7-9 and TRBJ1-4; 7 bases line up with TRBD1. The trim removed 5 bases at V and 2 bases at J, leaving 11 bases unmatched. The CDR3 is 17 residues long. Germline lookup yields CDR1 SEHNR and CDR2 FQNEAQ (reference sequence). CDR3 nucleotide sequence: TGTGCCAGCAGCCCTGCAGGGGGGGCATGGACTAATGAAAAACTGTTTTTT. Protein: CASSPAGGAWTNEKLFF.

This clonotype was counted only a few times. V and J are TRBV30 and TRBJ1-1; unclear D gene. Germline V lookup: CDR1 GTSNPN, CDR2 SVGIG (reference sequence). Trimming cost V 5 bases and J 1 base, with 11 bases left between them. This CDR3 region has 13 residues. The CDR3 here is CAWDPGENTEAFF. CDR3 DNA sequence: TGTGCCTGGGACCCAGGTGAGAACACTGAAGCTTTCTTT.

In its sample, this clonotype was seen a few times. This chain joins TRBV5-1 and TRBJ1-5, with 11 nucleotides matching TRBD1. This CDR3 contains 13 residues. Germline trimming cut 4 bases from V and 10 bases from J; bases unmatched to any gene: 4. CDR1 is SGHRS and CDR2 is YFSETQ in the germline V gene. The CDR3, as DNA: TGCGCCAGCAGCCGGACAGGGGGCCATCCCCAGCATTTT. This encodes CASSRTGGHPQHF.

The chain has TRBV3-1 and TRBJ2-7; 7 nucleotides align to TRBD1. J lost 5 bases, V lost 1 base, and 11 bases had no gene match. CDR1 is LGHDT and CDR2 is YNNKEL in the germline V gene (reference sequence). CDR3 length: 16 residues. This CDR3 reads CASSQVSTGNLHEQYF. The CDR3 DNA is TGTGCCAGCAGCCAAGTATCGACAGGGAATCTCCACGAGCAGTACTTC.

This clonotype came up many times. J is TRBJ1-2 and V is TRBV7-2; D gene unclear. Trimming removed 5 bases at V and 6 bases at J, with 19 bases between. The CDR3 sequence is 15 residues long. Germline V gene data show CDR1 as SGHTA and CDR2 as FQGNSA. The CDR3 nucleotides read TGTGCCAGCAGCGGTGCGGGCTCCCTAGGGCATGGCTACACCTTC. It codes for CASSGAGSLGHGYTF.

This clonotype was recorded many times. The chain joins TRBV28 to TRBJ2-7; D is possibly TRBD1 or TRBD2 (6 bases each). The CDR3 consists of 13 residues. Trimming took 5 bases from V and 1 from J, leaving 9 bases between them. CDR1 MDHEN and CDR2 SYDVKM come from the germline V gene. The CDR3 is CASSGGTSYEQYF. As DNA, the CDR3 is TGTGCCAGCAGTGGCGGGACATCCTACGAGCAGTACTTC.

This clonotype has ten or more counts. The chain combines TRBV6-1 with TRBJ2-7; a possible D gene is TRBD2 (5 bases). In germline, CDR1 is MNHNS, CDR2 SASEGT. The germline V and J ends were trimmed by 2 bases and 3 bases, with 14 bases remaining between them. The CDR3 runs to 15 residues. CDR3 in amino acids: CASSEYVDGNYEQYF. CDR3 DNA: TGTGCCAGCAGTGAATATGTCGACGGGAACTACGAGCAGTACTTC.

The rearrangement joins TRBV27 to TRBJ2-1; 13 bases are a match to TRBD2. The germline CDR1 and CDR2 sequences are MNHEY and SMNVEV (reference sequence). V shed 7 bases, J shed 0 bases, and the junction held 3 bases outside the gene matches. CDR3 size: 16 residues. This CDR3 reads CASTLAGGSSYNEQFF. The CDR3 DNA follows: TGTGCCAGCACACTAGCGGGAGGGAGCTCCTACAATGAGCAGTTCTTC.

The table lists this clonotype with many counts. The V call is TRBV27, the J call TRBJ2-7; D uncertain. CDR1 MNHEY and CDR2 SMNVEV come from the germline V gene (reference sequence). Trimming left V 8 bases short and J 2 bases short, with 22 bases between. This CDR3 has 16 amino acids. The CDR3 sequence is CASPDWMTTRTYEQYF. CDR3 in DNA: TGTGCCAGCCCCGATTGGATGACCACGCGGACCTACGAGCAGTACTTC.

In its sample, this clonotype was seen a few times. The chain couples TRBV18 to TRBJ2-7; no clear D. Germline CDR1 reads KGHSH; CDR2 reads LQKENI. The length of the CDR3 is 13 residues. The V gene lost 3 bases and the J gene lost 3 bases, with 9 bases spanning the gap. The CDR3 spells CASSPYVNYEQYF. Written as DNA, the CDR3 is TGTGCCAGCTCACCGTATGTAAACTACGAGCAGTACTTC.

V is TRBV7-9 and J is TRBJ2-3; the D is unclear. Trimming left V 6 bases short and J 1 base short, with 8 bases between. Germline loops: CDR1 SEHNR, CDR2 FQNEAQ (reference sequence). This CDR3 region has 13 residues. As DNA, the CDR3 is TGTGCCAGCAGTGCAGAGCGCACAGATACGCAGTATTTT. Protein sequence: CASSAERTDTQYF.

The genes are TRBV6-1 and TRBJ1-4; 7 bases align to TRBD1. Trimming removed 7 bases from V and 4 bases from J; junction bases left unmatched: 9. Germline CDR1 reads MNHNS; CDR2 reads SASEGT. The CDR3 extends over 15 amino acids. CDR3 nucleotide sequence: TGTGCCAGCATAGGGTTGACAGGGAGTAATGAAAAACTGTTTTTT. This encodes CASIGLTGSNEKLFF.

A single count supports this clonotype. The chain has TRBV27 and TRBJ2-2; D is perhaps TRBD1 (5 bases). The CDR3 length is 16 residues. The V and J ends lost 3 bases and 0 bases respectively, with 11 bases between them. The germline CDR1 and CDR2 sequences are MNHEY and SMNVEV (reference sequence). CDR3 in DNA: TGTGCCAGCAGTTTTGAAGGACACCCGAACACCGGGGAGCTGTTTTTT. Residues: CASSFEGHPNTGELFF.

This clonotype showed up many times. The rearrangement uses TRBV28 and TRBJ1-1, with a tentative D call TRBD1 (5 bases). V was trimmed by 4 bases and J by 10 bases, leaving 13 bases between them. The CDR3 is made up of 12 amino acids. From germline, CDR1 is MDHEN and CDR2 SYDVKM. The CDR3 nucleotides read TGTGCCAGCAGTTCTGTCGGACAAGGAGCTTTCTTT. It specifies CASSSVGQGAFF. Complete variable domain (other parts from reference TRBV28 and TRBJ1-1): DVKVTQSSRYLVKRTGEKVFLECVQDMDHENMFWYRQDPGLGLRLIYFSYDVKMKEKGDIPEGYSVSREKKERFSLILESASTNQTSMYLCASSSVGQGAFFGQGTRLTVV.

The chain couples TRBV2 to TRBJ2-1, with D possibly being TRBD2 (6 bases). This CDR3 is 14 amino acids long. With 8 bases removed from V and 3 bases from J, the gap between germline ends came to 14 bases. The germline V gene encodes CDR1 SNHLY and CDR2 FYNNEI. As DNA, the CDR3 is TGTGCCAGCCTGGGACTCCTTCACTACAATGAGCAGTTCTTC. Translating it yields CASLGLLHYNEQFF.